These T cell receptor beta chains were read from a single sample in a study of blood T cell repertoires in COVID-19. Sequencing was performed with immunoSEQ multiplex PCR; in TCRdb, only in-frame clones are kept and a portion is missing. Of roughly 230,000 clones in the sample, over 70% were seen once. What was sequenced was peripheral blood. These receptors all stem from a man aged 35 to 55 with acute or convalescent COVID-19. Both conserved end residues are part of each CDR3. Each record gives: J gene, V gene, D gene, clone size, CDR3 DNA, CDR3 protein. D genes are given only for firm matches. The size of a clone is reported for some rows only, either as once, few or many, or as a class for expanded clones.

J gene: TRBJ2-3; V gene: TRBV15; D gene: .; clone size: .; CDR3 DNA: TGTGCCACCAGCGGGGACTCTAGCACAGATACGCAGTATTTT; CDR3 protein: CATSGDSSTDTQYF
J gene: TRBJ2-5; V gene: TRBV19; D gene: TRBD1; clone size: .; CDR3 DNA: TGTGCCAGTAGTATAGATTCTAGGACAGGACAAGAGACCCAGTACTTC; CDR3 protein: CASSIDSRTGQETQYF
J gene: TRBJ1-2; V gene: TRBV5-1; D gene: .; clone size: few; CDR3 DNA: TGCGCCAGCAGCTCAAATCAACCAGGGGCAAACGGCTACACCTTC; CDR3 protein: CASSSNQPGANGYTF
J gene: TRBJ1-2; V gene: TRBV27; D gene: .; clone size: once; CDR3 DNA: TGTGCCAGCAGTTTATCCCACAGGGATCAATATGGCTACACCTTC; CDR3 protein: CASSLSHRDQYGYTF
J gene: TRBJ2-1; V gene: TRBV4-3; D gene: TRBD2; clone size: .; CDR3 DNA: TGCGCCAGCAGCCAAGATTTCCTCGGCAGCGGGAGGGACAATGAGCAGTTCTTC; CDR3 protein: CASSQDFLGSGRDNEQFF
J gene: TRBJ1-2; V gene: TRBV19; D gene: .; clone size: .; CDR3 DNA: TGTGCCAGTAGTATCTCGACGGGCCGGGGTGGCTACACCTTC; CDR3 protein: CASSISTGRGGYTF
J gene: TRBJ1-5; V gene: TRBV10-3; D gene: .; clone size: .; CDR3 DNA: TGTGCCATCAGTGAGTCTATACCGGGGGACAATCAGCCCCAGCATTTT; CDR3 protein: CAISESIPGDNQPQHF
J gene: TRBJ1-6; V gene: TRBV11-3; D gene: .; clone size: .; CDR3 DNA: TGTGCCAGCAGCGTTGACAGCTATAATTCACCCCTCCACTTT; CDR3 protein: CASSVDSYNSPLHF
J gene: TRBJ1-1; V gene: TRBV6-5; D gene: .; clone size: many; CDR3 DNA: TGTGCCAGCAGTTACGCGGGTACTGAAGCTTTCTTT; CDR3 protein: CASSYAGTEAFF
J gene: TRBJ2-6; V gene: TRBV14; D gene: .; clone size: .; CDR3 DNA: TGTGCCAGCGGACAGCGAGGGGCCAACGTCCTGACTTTC; CDR3 protein: CASGQRGANVLTF
J gene: TRBJ2-2; V gene: TRBV5-4; D gene: .; clone size: once; CDR3 DNA: TGTGCCAGCAGCTTGGGCCCGCGGAGGAACACCGGGGAGCTGTTTTTT; CDR3 protein: CASSLGPRRNTGELFF
J gene: TRBJ1-2; V gene: TRBV5-3; D gene: .; clone size: .; CDR3 DNA: TGTGCCAGAAGCATGGTGGGGGGTGATAACTATGGCTACACCTTC; CDR3 protein: CARSMVGGDNYGYTF
J gene: TRBJ2-7; V gene: TRBV5-5; D gene: .; clone size: .; CDR3 DNA: TGTGCCAGCAGCTTGGGGCCAGGTGACTACGAGCAGTACTTC; CDR3 protein: CASSLGPGDYEQYF
J gene: TRBJ1-6; V gene: TRBV30; D gene: .; clone size: .; CDR3 DNA: TGTGCCTGGACCGCTCCTTTCGTGACAGCAACAGTAAATAATTCACCCCTCCACTTT; CDR3 protein: CAWTAPFVTATVNNSPLHF
J gene: TRBJ1-1; V gene: TRBV28; D gene: TRBD1; clone size: .; CDR3 DNA: TGTGCCAGCAGTCTAGACAGGGACACTGAAGCTTTCTTT; CDR3 protein: CASSLDRDTEAFF
J gene: TRBJ1-6; V gene: TRBV7-9; D gene: .; clone size: .; CDR3 DNA: TGTGCCAGCAGCTACCAGGGTGACGATAATTCACCCCTCCACTTT; CDR3 protein: CASSYQGDDNSPLHF
J gene: TRBJ2-3; V gene: TRBV12-5; D gene: TRBD2; clone size: .; CDR3 DNA: TGTGCTAGTGGTTTGGGGACTAGCGGGACTACAGATACGCAGTATTTT; CDR3 protein: CASGLGTSGTTDTQYF
J gene: TRBJ1-2; V gene: TRBV5-5; D gene: TRBD1; clone size: .; CDR3 DNA: TGTGCCAGCAGGGTGGACAGGGAAAATGGCTACACCTTC; CDR3 protein: CASRVDRENGYTF
J gene: TRBJ2-7; V gene: TRBV6-1; D gene: TRBD1; clone size: .; CDR3 DNA: TGTGCCAGCAGTGAGAACAGGGGGAAAAACGAGCAGTACTTC; CDR3 protein: CASSENRGKNEQYF
J gene: TRBJ2-7; V gene: TRBV7-9; D gene: .; clone size: .; CDR3 DNA: TGTGCCAGCAGCTTAGTTGGTCCTAGGGAGCAGTACTTC; CDR3 protein: CASSLVGPREQYF
J gene: TRBJ2-2; V gene: TRBV7-2; D gene: .; clone size: .; CDR3 DNA: TGTGCCAGCAGCTTAGCGGTACTAGCTTTCACCGGGGAGCTGTTTTTT; CDR3 protein: CASSLAVLAFTGELFF
J gene: TRBJ1-6; V gene: TRBV7-8; D gene: TRBD1; clone size: .; CDR3 DNA: TGTGCCAGCAGCTTAGCATTTGCCCCGGACAGGGGCAATTCACCCCTCCACTTT; CDR3 protein: CASSLAFAPDRGNSPLHF
J gene: TRBJ1-1; V gene: TRBV5-4; D gene: .; clone size: .; CDR3 DNA: TGTGCCAGCAGCTACCGGGGGGGGAACACTGAAGCTTTCTTT; CDR3 protein: CASSYRGGNTEAFF
J gene: TRBJ2-5; V gene: TRBV23-1; D gene: .; clone size: .; CDR3 DNA: TGCGCCAGCAGTCAATCCGGTCAGGGGATGGAGACCCAGTACTTC; CDR3 protein: CASSQSGQGMETQYF
J gene: TRBJ1-5; V gene: TRBV6-1; D gene: TRBD1; clone size: once; CDR3 DNA: TGTGCCAGCAGTGATAGTGGACAGGGTCGGCCCCAGCATTTT; CDR3 protein: CASSDSGQGRPQHF
J gene: TRBJ1-4; V gene: TRBV5-5; D gene: .; clone size: .; CDR3 DNA: TGTGCCAGCAGTCCCCTCGAGTTTAATGAAAAACTGTTTTTT; CDR3 protein: CASSPLEFNEKLFF
J gene: TRBJ1-4; V gene: TRBV5-5; D gene: .; clone size: .; CDR3 DNA: TGTGCCAGCAGCTCCCTCGCGGGGGACGAAAAACTGTTTTTT; CDR3 protein: CASSSLAGDEKLFF
J gene: TRBJ2-1; V gene: TRBV24-1; D gene: .; clone size: .; CDR3 DNA: TGTGCCACCTCGATGGGGACTGACGAGCAGTTCTTC; CDR3 protein: CATSMGTDEQFF
J gene: TRBJ2-3; V gene: TRBV7-2; D gene: .; clone size: .; CDR3 DNA: TGTGCCAGCAGCTCGGGTGGGGATACGCAGTATTTT; CDR3 protein: CASSSGGDTQYF
J gene: TRBJ1-4; V gene: TRBV10-3; D gene: TRBD1; clone size: .; CDR3 DNA: TGTGCCACCCGGCCGGGACAGGACAATGAAAAACTGTTTTTT; CDR3 protein: CATRPGQDNEKLFF
J gene: TRBJ2-3; V gene: TRBV14; D gene: .; clone size: .; CDR3 DNA: TGTGCCAGCAGCCAAGAAGTCACCTTTAGAGCGGATACGCAGTATTTT; CDR3 protein: CASSQEVTFRADTQYF
J gene: TRBJ1-1; V gene: TRBV5-5; D gene: .; clone size: .; CDR3 DNA: TGTGCCAGCAGCTTGAGGGGAATTTGGACTGAAGCTTTCTTT; CDR3 protein: CASSLRGIWTEAFF
J gene: TRBJ1-2; V gene: TRBV25-1; D gene: TRBD1; clone size: .; CDR3 DNA: TGTGCCAGCAGTGAGGGACAGGGCGCTTATGGCTACACCTTC; CDR3 protein: CASSEGQGAYGYTF
J gene: TRBJ2-7; V gene: TRBV7-9; D gene: .; clone size: .; CDR3 DNA: TGTGCCAGCAGCCCGTCAAGCGGCGTAGGGTATTTCAAGTACTTC; CDR3 protein: CASSPSSGVGYFKYF
J gene: TRBJ2-1; V gene: TRBV5-1; D gene: TRBD2; clone size: .; CDR3 DNA: TGCGCCAGCAAAATAGCGGGAGAGGGGGATGAGCAGTTCTTC; CDR3 protein: CASKIAGEGDEQFF
J gene: TRBJ1-3; V gene: TRBV7-2; D gene: .; clone size: .; CDR3 DNA: TGTGCCAGCAGCCTAACTCCCGGGAGCTCTGGAAACACCATATATTTT; CDR3 protein: CASSLTPGSSGNTIYF
J gene: TRBJ2-5; V gene: TRBV27; D gene: .; clone size: .; CDR3 DNA: TGTGCCAGCAGTTCCCCTTTCTCGGGAGAGGAGACCCAGTACTTC; CDR3 protein: CASSSPFSGEETQYF